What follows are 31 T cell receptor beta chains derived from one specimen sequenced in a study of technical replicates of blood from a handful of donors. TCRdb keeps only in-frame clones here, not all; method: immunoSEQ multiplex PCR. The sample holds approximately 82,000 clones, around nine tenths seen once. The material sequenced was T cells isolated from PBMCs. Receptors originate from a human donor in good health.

The CDR3 DNA reads as TGCGCCAGCAGCTTGGCGGGAGGGCTGTTAGATACGCAGTATTTT. It specifies CASSLAGGLLDTQYF. The rearrangement uses TRBV5-1 and TRBJ2-3; TRBD2 agrees at 8 bases. Germline V gene data show CDR1 as SGHRS and CDR2 as YFSETQ. The length of the CDR3 is 15 residues. V lost 0 bases to trimming and J lost 5 bases; unmatched junction nucleotides: 5.

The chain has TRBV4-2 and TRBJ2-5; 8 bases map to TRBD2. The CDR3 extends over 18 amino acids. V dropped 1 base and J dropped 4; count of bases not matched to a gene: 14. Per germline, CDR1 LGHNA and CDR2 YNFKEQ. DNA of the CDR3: TGTGCCAGCAGCCAAGGGGCGGGGGGAGGCCGTGGTCGAGAGACCCAGTACTTC. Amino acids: CASSQGAGGGRGRETQYF.

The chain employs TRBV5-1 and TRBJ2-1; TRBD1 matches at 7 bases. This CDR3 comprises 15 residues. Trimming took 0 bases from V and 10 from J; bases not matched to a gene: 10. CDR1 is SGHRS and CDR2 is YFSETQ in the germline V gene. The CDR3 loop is CASSLGGGPPGEQFF. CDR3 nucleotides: TGCGCCAGCAGCTTGGGAGGGGGCCCCCCGGGGGAGCAGTTCTTC.

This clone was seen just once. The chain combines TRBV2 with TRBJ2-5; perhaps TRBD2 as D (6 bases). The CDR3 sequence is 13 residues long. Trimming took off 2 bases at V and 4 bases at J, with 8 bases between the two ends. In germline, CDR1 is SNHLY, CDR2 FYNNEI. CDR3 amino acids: CASSEYGGETQYF. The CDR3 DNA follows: TGTGCCAGCAGTGAATACGGGGGAGAGACCCAGTACTTC.

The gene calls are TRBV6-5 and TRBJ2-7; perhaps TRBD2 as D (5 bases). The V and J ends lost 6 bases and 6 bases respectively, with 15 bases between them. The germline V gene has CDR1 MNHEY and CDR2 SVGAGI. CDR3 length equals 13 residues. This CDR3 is CASREVIASEQYF. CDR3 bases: TGTGCCAGCAGGGAGGTTATCGCCTCCGAGCAGTACTTC.

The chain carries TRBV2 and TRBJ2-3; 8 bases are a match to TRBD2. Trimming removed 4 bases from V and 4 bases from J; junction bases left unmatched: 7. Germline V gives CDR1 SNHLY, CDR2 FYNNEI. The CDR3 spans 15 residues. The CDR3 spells CASSVSAGVADTQYF. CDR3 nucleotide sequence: TGTGCCAGCAGTGTGTCAGCGGGAGTAGCAGATACGCAGTATTTT.

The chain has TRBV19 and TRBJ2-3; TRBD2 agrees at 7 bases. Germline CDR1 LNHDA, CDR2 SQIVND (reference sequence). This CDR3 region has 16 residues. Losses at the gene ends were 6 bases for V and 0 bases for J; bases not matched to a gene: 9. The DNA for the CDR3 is TGTGCCAGTAGAAATATCGGGGGGAGAAGCACAGATACGCAGTATTTT. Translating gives CASRNIGGRSTDTQYF.

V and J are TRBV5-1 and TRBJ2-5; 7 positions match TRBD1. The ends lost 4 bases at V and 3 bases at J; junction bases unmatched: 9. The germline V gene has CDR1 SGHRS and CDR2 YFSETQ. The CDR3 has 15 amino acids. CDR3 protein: CASSITPGQKETQYF. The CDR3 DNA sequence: TGCGCCAGCAGCATTACACCGGGACAGAAAGAGACCCAGTACTTC. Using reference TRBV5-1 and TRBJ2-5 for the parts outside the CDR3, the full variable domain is KAGVTQTPRYLIKTRGQQVTLSCSPISGHRSVSWYQQTPGQGLQFLFEYFSETQRNKGNFPGRFSGRQFSNSRSEMNVSTLELGDSALYLCASSITPGQKETQYFGPGTRLLVL.

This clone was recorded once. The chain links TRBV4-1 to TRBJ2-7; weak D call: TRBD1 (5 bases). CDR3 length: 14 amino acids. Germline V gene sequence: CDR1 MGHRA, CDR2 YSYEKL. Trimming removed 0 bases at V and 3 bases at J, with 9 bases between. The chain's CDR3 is CASSQDQGLYEQYF. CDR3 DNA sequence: TGCGCCAGCAGCCAAGACCAGGGTCTCTACGAGCAGTACTTC.

The CDR3 here is CASSSLAGGSDTQYF. CDR3 bases: TGTGCCAGCAGCTCCCTAGCGGGGGGTTCGGATACGCAGTATTTT. The chain uses TRBV11-2 and TRBJ2-3; 11 bases line up with TRBD2. CDR1 and CDR2 (germline): SGHAT, FQNNGV. The V and J ends lost 4 bases and 6 bases, in that order; junction bases with no gene match: 6. This CDR3 has 15 amino acids.

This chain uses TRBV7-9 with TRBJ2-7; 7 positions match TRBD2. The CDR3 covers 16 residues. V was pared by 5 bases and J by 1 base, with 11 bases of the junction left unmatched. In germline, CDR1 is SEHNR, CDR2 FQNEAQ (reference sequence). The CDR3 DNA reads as TGTGCCAGCAGCCGCCTCACGGCGGGAGTGTCCTACGAGCAGTACTTC. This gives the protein CASSRLTAGVSYEQYF.

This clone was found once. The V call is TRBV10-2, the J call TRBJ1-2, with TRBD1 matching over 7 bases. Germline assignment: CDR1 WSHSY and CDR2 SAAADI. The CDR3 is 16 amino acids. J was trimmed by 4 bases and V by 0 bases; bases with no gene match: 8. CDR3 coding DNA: TGCGCCAGCAGTGAGTCGACGAGGGGGCTCTTCTATGGCTACACCTTC. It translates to CASSESTRGLFYGYTF.

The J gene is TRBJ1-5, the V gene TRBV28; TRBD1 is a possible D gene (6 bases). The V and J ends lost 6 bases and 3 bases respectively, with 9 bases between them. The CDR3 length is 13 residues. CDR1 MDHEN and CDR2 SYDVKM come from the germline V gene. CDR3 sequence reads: CASSQGYNQPQHF. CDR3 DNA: TGTGCCAGCAGCCAGGGGTACAATCAGCCCCAGCATTTT.

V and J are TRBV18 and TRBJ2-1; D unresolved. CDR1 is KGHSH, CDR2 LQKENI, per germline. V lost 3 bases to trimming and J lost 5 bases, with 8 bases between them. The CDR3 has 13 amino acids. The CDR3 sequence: CASSPRPNNEQFF. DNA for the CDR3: TGTGCCAGCTCACCGAGGCCCAACAATGAGCAGTTCTTC.

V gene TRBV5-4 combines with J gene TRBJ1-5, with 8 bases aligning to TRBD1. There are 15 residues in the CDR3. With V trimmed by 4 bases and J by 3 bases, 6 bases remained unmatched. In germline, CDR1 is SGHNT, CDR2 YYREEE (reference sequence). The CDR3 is CASSEGQGLNQPQHF. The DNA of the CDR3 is TGTGCCAGCAGCGAAGGACAGGGCCTCAATCAGCCCCAGCATTTT.

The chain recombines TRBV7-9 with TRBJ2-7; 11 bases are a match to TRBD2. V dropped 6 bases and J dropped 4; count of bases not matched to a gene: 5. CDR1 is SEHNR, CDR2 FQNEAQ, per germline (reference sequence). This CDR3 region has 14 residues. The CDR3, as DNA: TGTGCCAGCAGTTGGGGACTAGCGGAGTACGAGCAGTACTTC. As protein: CASSWGLAEYEQYF.

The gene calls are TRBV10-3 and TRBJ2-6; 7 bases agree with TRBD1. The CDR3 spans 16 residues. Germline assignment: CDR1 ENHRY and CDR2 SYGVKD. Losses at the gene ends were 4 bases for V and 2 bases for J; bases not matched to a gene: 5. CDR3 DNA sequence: TGTGCCATCAGTGGCCAGGGGGTAGCTGGGGCCAACGTCCTGACTTTC. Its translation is CAISGQGVAGANVLTF.

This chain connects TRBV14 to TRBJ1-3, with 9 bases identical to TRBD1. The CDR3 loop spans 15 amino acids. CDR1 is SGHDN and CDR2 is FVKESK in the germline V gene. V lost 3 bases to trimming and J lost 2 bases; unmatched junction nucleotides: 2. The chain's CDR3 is CASSQRQGAGNTIYF. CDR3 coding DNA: TGTGCCAGCAGCCAGAGACAGGGGGCTGGAAACACCATATATTTT.

The CDR3 is CASSLLTAGYF. The DNA of the CDR3 is TGTGCCAGCAGCTTGTTAACCGCGGGGTACTTC. V and J are TRBV5-8 and TRBJ2-4; D possibly corresponds to TRBD2 (5 bases). Deletions cut 1 base from V and 15 bases from J, with 11 bases between. Germline V CDR1 and CDR2: SGHTS, YDEGEE. The CDR3 contains 11 residues. The variable domain in full, with the rest retrieved from reference TRBV5-8 and TRBJ2-4, is EAGVTQSPTHLIKTRGQQATLRCSPISGHTSVYWYQQALGLGLQFLLWYDEGEERNRGNFPPRFSGRQFPNYSSELNVNALELEDSALYLCASSLLTAGYFGAGTRLSVL.

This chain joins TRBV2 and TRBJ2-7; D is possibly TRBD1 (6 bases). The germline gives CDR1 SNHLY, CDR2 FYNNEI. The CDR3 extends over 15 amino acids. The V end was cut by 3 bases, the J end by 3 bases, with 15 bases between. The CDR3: CASSDVLRGHYEQYF. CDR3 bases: TGTGCCAGCAGTGATGTATTAAGGGGACACTACGAGCAGTACTTC.

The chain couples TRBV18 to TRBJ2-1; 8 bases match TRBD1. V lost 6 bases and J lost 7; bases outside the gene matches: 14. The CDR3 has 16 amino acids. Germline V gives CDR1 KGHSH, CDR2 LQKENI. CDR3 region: CASSPQNGQGKNEQFF. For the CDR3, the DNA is TGTGCCAGCTCTCCCCAAAACGGACAGGGAAAGAATGAGCAGTTCTTC.

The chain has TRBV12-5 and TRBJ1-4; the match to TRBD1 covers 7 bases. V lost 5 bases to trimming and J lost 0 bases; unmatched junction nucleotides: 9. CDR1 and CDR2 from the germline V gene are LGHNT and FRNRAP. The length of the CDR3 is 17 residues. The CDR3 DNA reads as TGTGCTAGTGGTAGGACACAGGGGTTCCCAACTAATGAAAAACTGTTTTTT. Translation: CASGRTQGFPTNEKLFF.

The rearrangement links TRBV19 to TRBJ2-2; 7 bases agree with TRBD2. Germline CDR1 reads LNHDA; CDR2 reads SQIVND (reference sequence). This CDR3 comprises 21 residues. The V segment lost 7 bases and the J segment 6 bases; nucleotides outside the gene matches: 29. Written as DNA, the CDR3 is TGTGCCAGTACCCGAAGGGGCTACCGGACTAGGGAGCTAGCTAGGCCCGGGGAGCTGTTTTTT. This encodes CASTRRGYRTRELARPGELFF.

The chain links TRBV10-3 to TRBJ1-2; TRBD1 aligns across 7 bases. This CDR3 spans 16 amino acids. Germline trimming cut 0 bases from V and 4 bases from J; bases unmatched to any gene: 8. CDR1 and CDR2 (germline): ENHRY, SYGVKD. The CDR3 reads CAISESSGGTSYGYTF. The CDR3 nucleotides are TGTGCCATCAGTGAGTCGTCAGGGGGGACTAGCTATGGCTACACCTTC.

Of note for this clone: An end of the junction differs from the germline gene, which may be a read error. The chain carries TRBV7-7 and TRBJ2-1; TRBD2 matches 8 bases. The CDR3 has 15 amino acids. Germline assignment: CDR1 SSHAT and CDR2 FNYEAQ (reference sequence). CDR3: CASSLAPGGGHEQFF. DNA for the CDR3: TGTGCTAGCAGCTTAGCCCCCGGGGGGGGCCATGAGCAGTTCTTC. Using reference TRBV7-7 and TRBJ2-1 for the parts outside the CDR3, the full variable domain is GAGVSQSPRYKVTKRGQDVTLRCDPISSHATLYWYQQALGQGPEFLTYFNYEAQPDKSGLPSDRFSAERPEGSISTLTIQRTEQRDSAMYRCASSLAPGGGHEQFFGPGTRLTVL.

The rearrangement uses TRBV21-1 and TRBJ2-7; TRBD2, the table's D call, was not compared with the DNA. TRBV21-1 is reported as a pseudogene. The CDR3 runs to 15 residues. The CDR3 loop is CASSKWLAGEDEQYF. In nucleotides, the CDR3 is TGTGCCAGCAGCAAGTGGCTAGCGGGGGAGGACGAGCAGTACTTC.

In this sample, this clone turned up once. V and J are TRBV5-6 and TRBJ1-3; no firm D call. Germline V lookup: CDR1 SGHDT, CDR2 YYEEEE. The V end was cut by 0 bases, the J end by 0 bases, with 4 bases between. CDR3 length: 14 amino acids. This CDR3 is CASSLAISGNTIYF. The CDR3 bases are TGTGCCAGCAGCTTGGCCATCTCTGGAAACACCATATATTTT.

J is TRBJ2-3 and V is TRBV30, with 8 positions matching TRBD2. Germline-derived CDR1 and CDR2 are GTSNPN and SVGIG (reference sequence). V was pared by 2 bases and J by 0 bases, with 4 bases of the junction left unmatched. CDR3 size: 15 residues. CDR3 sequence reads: CAWSNVAGSTDTQYF. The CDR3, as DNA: TGTGCCTGGAGTAATGTAGCGGGGAGCACAGATACGCAGTATTTT.

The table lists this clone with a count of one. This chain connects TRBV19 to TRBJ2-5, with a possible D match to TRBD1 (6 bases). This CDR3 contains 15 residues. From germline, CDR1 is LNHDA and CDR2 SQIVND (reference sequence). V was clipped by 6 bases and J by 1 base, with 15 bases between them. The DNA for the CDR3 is TGTGCCAGTAGCGCCCTACAGGGAGTCCAAGAGACCCAGTACTTC. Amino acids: CASSALQGVQETQYF.

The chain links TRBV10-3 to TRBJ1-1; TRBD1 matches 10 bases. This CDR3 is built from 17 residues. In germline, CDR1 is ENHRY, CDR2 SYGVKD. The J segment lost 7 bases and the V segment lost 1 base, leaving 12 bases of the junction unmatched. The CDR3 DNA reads TGTGCCATCAGTGAGTTCCGGGACAGGGGAATGGAAAGTGAAGCTTTCTTT. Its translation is CAISEFRDRGMESEAFF.

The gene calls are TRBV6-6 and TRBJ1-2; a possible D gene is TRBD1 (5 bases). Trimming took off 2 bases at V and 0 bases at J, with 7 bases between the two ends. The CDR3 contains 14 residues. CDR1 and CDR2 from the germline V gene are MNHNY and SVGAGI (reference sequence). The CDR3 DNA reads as TGTGCCAGCAGTTACGACAGAACTAACTATGGCTACACCTTC. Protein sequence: CASSYDRTNYGYTF.